This T cell receptor beta chain came from a study of blood T cell repertoires in COVID-19. Across the study: The study drew acute and convalescent COVID-19 samples from the United States, Italy and Spain.

As originally analysed: Amplified reference gene primers provided the basis for estimating nucleated cell counts. Profiled with immunoSEQ multiplex PCR; TCRdb holds only in-frame clones, not every one. That table gives V, J and clone size, and the DNA gave D and trimming. The data contain around 330,000 clones, around 89% of them singletons. Those enrolled in Seattle joined during active infection and were followed longitudinally afterward. CDR3 length equals 14 residues. V lost 4 bases, J lost 0 bases, and 5 bases lay in between. Germline values: CDR1 SGHRS, CDR2 YFSETQ. This sequence originates from a woman in her twenties or thirties with COVID-19, enrolled during active disease. The sample taken for sequencing was peripheral blood. The chain links TRBV5-1 to TRBJ2-6; D unclear. CDR3 amino acids: CASSPYSGANVLTF. DNA for the CDR3: TGCGCCAGCAGCCCCTACTCTGGGGCCAACGTCCTGACTTTC. Variable domain in full (rest from reference TRBV5-1 and TRBJ2-6): KAGVTQTPRYLIKTRGQQVTLSCSPISGHRSVSWYQQTPGQGLQFLFEYFSETQRNKGNFPGRFSGRQFSNSRSEMNVSTLELGDSALYLCASSPYSGANVLTFGAGSRLTVL.